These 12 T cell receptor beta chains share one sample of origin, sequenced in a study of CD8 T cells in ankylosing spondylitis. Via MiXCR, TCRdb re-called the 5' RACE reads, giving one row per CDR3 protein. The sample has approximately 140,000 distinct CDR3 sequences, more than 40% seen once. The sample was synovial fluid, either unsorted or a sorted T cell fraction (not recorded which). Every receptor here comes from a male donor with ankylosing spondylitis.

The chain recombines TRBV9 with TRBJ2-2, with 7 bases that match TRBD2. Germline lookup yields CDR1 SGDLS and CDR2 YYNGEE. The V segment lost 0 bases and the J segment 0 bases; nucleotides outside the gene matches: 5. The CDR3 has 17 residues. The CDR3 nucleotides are TGTGCCAGCAGCGTAGGGCCTAGCGGAGCGAACACCGGGGAGCTGTTTTTT. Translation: CASSVGPSGANTGELFF. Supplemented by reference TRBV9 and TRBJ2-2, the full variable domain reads DSGVTQTPKHLITATGQRVTLRCSPRSGDLSVYWYQQSLDQGLQFLIQYYNGEERAKGNILERFSAQQFPDLHSELNLSSLELGDSALYFCASSVGPSGANTGELFFGEGSRLTVL.

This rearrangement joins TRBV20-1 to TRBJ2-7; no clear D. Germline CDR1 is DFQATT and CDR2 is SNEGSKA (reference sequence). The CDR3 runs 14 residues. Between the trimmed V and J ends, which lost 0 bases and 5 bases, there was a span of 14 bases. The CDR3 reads CSARDPGVPHEQYF. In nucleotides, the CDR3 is TGCAGTGCTAGAGATCCGGGTGTCCCCCACGAGCAGTACTTC.

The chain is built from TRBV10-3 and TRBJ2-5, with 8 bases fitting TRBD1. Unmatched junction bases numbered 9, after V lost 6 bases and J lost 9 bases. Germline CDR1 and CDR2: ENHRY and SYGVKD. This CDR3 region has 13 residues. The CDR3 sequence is CAISGTGPGAQYF. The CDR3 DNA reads TGTGCCATCAGCGGGACAGGCCCAGGGGCCCAGTACTTC.

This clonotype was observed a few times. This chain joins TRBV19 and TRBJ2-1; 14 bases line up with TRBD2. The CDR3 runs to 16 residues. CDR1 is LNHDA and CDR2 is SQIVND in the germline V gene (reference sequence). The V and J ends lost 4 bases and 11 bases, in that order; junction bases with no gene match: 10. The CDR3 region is CASSTLEGLAGAKQFF. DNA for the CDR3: TGTGCCAGTAGTACTTTGGAGGGACTAGCGGGAGCCAAGCAGTTCTTC.

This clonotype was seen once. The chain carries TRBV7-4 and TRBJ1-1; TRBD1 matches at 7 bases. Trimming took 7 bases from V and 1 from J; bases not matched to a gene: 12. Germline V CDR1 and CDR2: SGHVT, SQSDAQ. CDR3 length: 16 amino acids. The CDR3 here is CASTPPRTGPNTEAFF. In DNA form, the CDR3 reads TGTGCCAGCACCCCCCCACGGACAGGCCCGAACACTGAAGCTTTCTTT.

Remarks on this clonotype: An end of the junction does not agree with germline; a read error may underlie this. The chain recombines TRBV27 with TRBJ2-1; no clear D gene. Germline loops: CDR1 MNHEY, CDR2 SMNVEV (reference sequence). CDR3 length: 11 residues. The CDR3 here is CASGLYNEQFF. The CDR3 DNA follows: TGTGCCAGCGGTTTATACAATGAGCAGTTCTTC.

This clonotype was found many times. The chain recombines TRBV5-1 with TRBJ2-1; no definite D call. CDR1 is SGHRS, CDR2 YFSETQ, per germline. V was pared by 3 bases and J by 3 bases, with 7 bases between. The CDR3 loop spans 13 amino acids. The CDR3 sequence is CASSSDYYNEQFF. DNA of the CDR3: TGCGCCAGCAGCTCAGATTACTACAATGAGCAGTTCTTC.

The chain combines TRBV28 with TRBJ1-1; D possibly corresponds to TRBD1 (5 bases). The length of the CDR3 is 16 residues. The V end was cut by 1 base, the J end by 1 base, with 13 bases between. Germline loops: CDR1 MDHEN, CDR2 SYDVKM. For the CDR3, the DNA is TGTGCCAGCAGTTTATCGGCAGGGTCCAGGAACACTGAAGCTTTCTTT. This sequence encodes CASSLSAGSRNTEAFF.

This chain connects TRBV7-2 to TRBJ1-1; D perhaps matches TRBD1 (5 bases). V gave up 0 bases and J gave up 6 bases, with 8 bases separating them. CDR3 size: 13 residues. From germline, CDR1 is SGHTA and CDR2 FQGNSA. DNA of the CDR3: TGTGCCAGCAGCTTAGCCAGGGTTGCTGAAGCTTTCTTT. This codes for CASSLARVAEAFF.

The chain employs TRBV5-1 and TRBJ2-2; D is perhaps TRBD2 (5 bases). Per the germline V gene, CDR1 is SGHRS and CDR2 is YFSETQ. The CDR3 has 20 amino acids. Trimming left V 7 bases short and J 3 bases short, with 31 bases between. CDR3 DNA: TGCGCCAGCCATGAGCCGGTACGGGATCGATTTTTTCAGGACACCGGGGAGCTGTTTTTT. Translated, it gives CASHEPVRDRFFQDTGELFF.

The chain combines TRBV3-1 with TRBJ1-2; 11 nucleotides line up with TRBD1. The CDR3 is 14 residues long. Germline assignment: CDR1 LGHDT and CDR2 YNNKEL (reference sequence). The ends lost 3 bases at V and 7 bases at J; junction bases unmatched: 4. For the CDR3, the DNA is TGTGCCAGCAGCCACGGACAGGGGGCGCGTGGCTACACCTTC. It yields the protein CASSHGQGARGYTF.

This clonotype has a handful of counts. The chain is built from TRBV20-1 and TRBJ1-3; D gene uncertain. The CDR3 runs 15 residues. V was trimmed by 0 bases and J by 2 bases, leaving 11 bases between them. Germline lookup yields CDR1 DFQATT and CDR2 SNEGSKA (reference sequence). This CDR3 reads CSARDLEGTGNTIYF. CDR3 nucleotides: TGCAGTGCTAGAGATCTAGAGGGAACTGGAAACACCATATATTTT.